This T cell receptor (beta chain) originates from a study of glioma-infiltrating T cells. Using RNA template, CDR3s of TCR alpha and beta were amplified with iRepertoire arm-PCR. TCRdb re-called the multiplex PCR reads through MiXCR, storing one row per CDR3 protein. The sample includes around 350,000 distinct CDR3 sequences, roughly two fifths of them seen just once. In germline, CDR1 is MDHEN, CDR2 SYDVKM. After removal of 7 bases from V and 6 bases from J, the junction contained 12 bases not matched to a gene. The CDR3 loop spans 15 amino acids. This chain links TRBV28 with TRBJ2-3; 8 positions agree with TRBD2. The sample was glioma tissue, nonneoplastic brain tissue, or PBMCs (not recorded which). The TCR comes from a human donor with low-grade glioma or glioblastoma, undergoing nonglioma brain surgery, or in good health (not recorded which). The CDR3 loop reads CASTTGGTRPDTQYF. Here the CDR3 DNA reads TGTGCCAGCACCACAGGAGGGACTAGGCCTGATACGCAGTATTTT.